These 7 T cell receptor beta chains share one sample of origin, sequenced in a study of CD8 T cells in ankylosing spondylitis. Each CDR3 protein gets one entry after TCRdb re-called the 5' RACE reads with MiXCR. Of around 150,000 distinct CDR3 sequences in the sample, around 16% were seen once. Sequencing was done on a sample of blood, either unsorted or a sorted T cell fraction (not recorded which). These receptors were obtained from a male donor with ankylosing spondylitis or in good health (not recorded which).

In this sample, this clonotype turned up many times. The V gene is TRBV20-1, the J gene TRBJ1-2; weak D call: TRBD1 (6 bases). This CDR3 has 14 residues. Trimming shortened V by 3 bases and J by 5 bases, and 16 bases separated the two germline ends. The V gene's germline CDR1 is DFQATT and CDR2 SNEGSKA (reference sequence). The CDR3 DNA sequence: TGCAGTGCTAGCCCCGCAGGGGAAGATTATGGCTACACCTTC. It encodes CSASPAGEDYGYTF.

This clonotype was seen many times. The chain uses TRBV5-1 and TRBJ2-2; D uncertain. Trimming cost V 4 bases and J 1 base, with 11 bases left between them. CDR3 length: 15 amino acids. The germline CDR1 and CDR2 sequences are SGHRS and YFSETQ. The CDR3, as DNA: TGCGCCAGCAGCCCCAGGTTGGGGAACACCGGGGAGCTGTTTTTT. Its translation is CASSPRLGNTGELFF.

V and J are TRBV5-5 and TRBJ2-1; D is unresolved. V was shortened by 3 bases and J by 0 bases, with 4 bases between the two germline ends. The CDR3 contains 13 residues. Germline V gives CDR1 SGHKS, CDR2 YYEKEE (reference sequence). CDR3 residues: CASSWTSYNEQFF. Here the CDR3 DNA reads TGTGCCAGCAGCTGGACCTCCTACAATGAGCAGTTCTTC.

This clonotype was detected only a few times. J is TRBJ1-1 and V is TRBV6-2 or TRBV6-3; unclear D gene. V gave up 6 bases and J gave up 0 bases, with 11 bases separating them. This CDR3 is built from 14 residues. Looked up from germline, CDR1 is MNHEY and CDR2 is SVGEGT. CDR3 loop: CASSPDTMNTEAFF. DNA for the CDR3: TGTGCCAGCAGCCCCGACACCATGAACACTGAAGCTTTCTTT.

This clonotype came up a few times. The gene calls are TRBV28 and TRBJ2-2, with D hard to call. The germline V and J ends were trimmed by 3 bases and 5 bases, with 7 bases remaining between them. Germline-derived CDR1 and CDR2 are MDHEN and SYDVKM. This CDR3 is 13 amino acids long. The CDR3 is CASSFTPTGELFF. The CDR3 DNA reads as TGTGCCAGCAGTTTCACTCCTACCGGGGAGCTGTTTTTT.

This clonotype was counted many times. The chain links TRBV10-1 to TRBJ2-7, with TRBD1 identical over 9 bases. Germline lookup yields CDR1 WNHNN and CDR2 SYGVQD (reference sequence). The J segment lost 7 bases and the V segment lost 9 bases, leaving 7 bases of the junction unmatched. The CDR3 has 12 residues. The CDR3 DNA sequence: TGCGCCAGAAAGGACAGGGGTGGTGAGCAGTACTTC. It yields the protein CARKDRGGEQYF.

In its sample, this clonotype was seen a few times. The V gene is TRBV7-2, the J gene TRBJ2-2; D remains unclear. Trimming shortened V by 1 base and J by 5 bases, and 8 bases separated the two germline ends. This CDR3 spans 14 amino acids. CDR1 is SGHTA, CDR2 FQGNSA, per germline. The CDR3 loop is CASSLGWSTGELFF. The CDR3 DNA follows: TGTGCCAGCAGCTTAGGTTGGTCGACCGGGGAGCTGTTTTTT. Complete variable domain (other parts from reference TRBV7-2 and TRBJ2-2): GAGVSQSPSNKVTEKGKDVELRCDPISGHTALYWYRQSLGQGLEFLIYFQGNSAPDKSGLPSDRFSAERTGGSVSTLTIQRTQQEDSAVYLCASSLGWSTGELFFGEGSRLTVL.